This note documents a single T cell receptor (beta chain) sequence. The target antigen is unknown. These data belong to a study of T cell responses to AZD1222 COVID-19 vaccine. Across the study: Analysis merged second doses at about 4 or about 12 weeks. Study conclusions and caveats: CD4 TCRs associated with vaccination spanned spike, dominating at 160-218 and 743-854. Close to half of all spike-specific TCRs reportedly target regions of the variants that are unmutated. Most donors were white British, females outnumbered males, and clonal diversity was possibly underestimated.

TCRdb keeps only in-frame clones here, not all; method: immunoSEQ multiplex PCR. Found here are roughly 160,000 clones, 90% to 95% of them singletons; the top ten hold approximately 0.58%. The CDR3 consists of 13 residues. The germline V gene encodes CDR1 GTSNPN and CDR2 SVGIG (reference sequence). Trimming left V 5 bases short and J 7 bases short, with 18 bases between. Here the sequenced sample was peripheral blood, taken on day 0 of AZD1222 vaccination. This chain joins TRBV30 and TRBJ2-7; the D gene could be TRBD1 or TRBD2 (5 bases each). This TCR was sampled from an adult in good health. CDR3 sequence reads: CAWAPGTTEEQYF. The CDR3 DNA is TGTGCCTGGGCCCCCGGGACCACGGAGGAGCAGTACTTC. The whole variable domain, filled in from reference TRBV30 and TRBJ2-7, reads SQTIHQWPATLVQPVGSPLSLECTVEGTSNPNLYWYRQAAGRGLQLLFYSVGIGQISSEVPQNLSASRPQDRQFILSSKKLLLSDSGFYLCAWAPGTTEEQYFGPGTRLTVT.